The 30 T cell receptor beta chains presented below share a single source sample, sequenced in a study of glioma-infiltrating T cells after dendritic cell vaccination. Profiling relied on immunoSEQ multiplex PCR, and the TCRdb table lists in-frame clones only, not all of them. The repertoire consists of approximately 50,000 clones, with under 90% occurring once and the leading ten covering approximately 8.9%. Sample time point: after dendritic cell vaccination, including at tumor progression/relapse. The sample consisted of blood, taken after dendritic cell vaccination. Receptor source: a human donor with glioblastoma.

The chain is built from TRBV10-3 and TRBJ2-1, with 9 bases fitting TRBD1. With 0 bases clipped from V and 6 bases from J, the junction kept 6 bases outside the gene matches. CDR1 ENHRY and CDR2 SYGVKD come from the germline V gene. This CDR3 region has 16 residues. The CDR3 DNA is TGTGCCATCAGTGAGTCGGGACAGGGCTTCGCCAATGAGCAGTTCTTC. Its translation is CAISESGQGFANEQFF.

The CDR3 region is CASSLAATGDAYEQYF. The CDR3, as DNA: TGTGCCAGCAGCTTAGCAGCGACAGGGGATGCCTACGAGCAGTACTTC. The chain combines TRBV7-2 with TRBJ2-7; 8 bases match TRBD1. With 0 bases clipped from V and 2 bases from J, the junction kept 6 bases outside the gene matches. From germline, CDR1 is SGHTA and CDR2 FQGNSA. The CDR3 is 16 residues long.

V usage is TRBV28 and J usage is TRBJ2-1; D gene unclear. The CDR3 sequence is 12 residues long. V lost 5 bases, J lost 4 bases, and 6 bases lay in between. Germline V gene data show CDR1 as MDHEN and CDR2 as SYDVKM. CDR3 in amino acids: CASSIEYNEQFF. CDR3 bases: TGTGCCAGCAGTATCGAGTACAATGAGCAGTTCTTC. Supplemented by reference TRBV28 and TRBJ2-1, the full variable domain reads DVKVTQSSRYLVKRTGEKVFLECVQDMDHENMFWYRQDPGLGLRLIYFSYDVKMKEKGDIPEGYSVSREKKERFSLILESASTNQTSMYLCASSIEYNEQFFGPGTRLTVL.

This clone was observed a handful of times. The sample has other DNA sequences that encode this CDR3 too. The chain employs TRBV9 and TRBJ2-7, with D perhaps matching TRBD1 (6 bases). Germline V gene lookup returns CDR1 SGDLS and CDR2 YYNGEE. Trimming removed 2 bases from V and 2 bases from J, with 11 bases in between. The CDR3 sequence is 14 residues long. CDR3 in DNA: TGTGCCAGCAGCGTTACGGACAGCCCCTACGAGCAGTACTTC. Amino acid sequence: CASSVTDSPYEQYF.

J is TRBJ1-4 and V is TRBV9; D possibly corresponds to TRBD1 (5 bases). V shed 0 bases and J shed 5 bases, with 5 bases lying between them. The CDR3 spans 13 residues. From germline, CDR1 is SGDLS and CDR2 YYNGEE. The CDR3 nucleotides read TGTGCCAGCAGCGTAGAGGGGAATGAAAAACTGTTTTTT. Residues: CASSVEGNEKLFF.

V gene TRBV5-1 combines with J gene TRBJ1-3, with unresolved D. CDR1 SGHRS and CDR2 YFSETQ come from the germline V gene. V dropped 0 bases and J dropped 0 bases, with 10 bases sitting between them. This CDR3 comprises 16 residues. The CDR3 DNA reads TGCGCCAGCAGCTTGGAAGGTCACAGCTCTGGAAACACCATATATTTT. It encodes CASSLEGHSSGNTIYF.

With respect to this clone: Other DNA sequences in this specimen translate into the identical CDR3. The chain combines TRBV4-2 with TRBJ2-7; a weak D match, TRBD1 (6 bases). This CDR3 is 13 amino acids long. CDR1 and CDR2 from the germline V gene are LGHNA and YNFKEQ. Trimming left V 0 bases short and J 4 bases short, with 7 bases between. CDR3 in amino acids: CASSQDRGYEQYF. The CDR3 coding sequence is TGTGCCAGCAGCCAAGACAGGGGTTACGAGCAGTACTTC.

This chain connects TRBV6-5 to TRBJ2-7, with 9 positions matching TRBD1. Germline CDR1 reads MNHEY; CDR2 reads SVGAGI. The junction had 6 bases not matched to a gene; V was cut back by 5 bases and J by 4 bases. The CDR3 contains 14 residues. The CDR3 is CASSKGGQGYEQYF. The CDR3 DNA is TGTGCCAGCAGTAAAGGGGGACAGGGATACGAGCAGTACTTC.

CDR3 bases: TGTGCCAGCAGCCTGACTGACCTAGGCACAGATACGCAGTATTTT. Its translation: CASSLTDLGTDTQYF. V gene TRBV5-4 combines with J gene TRBJ2-3, with D uncertain. Trimming pared 4 bases from V and 1 base from J, leaving 13 bases between. The CDR3 is made up of 15 amino acids. Germline V gene sequence: CDR1 SGHNT, CDR2 YYREEE (reference sequence).

The chain carries TRBV5-1 and TRBJ2-7; D is possibly TRBD1 (6 bases). The CDR3 sequence is 14 residues long. Trimming removed 4 bases at V and 7 bases at J, with 18 bases between. The germline V gene has CDR1 SGHRS and CDR2 YFSETQ. The CDR3 region has the DNA TGCGCCAGCAGCCCCGGGACAAGGGGCGAAGAGCAGTACTTC. This sequence encodes CASSPGTRGEEQYF.

The chain recombines TRBV11-2 with TRBJ2-7; D might be TRBD1 (6 bases). Germline CDR1 is SGHAT and CDR2 is FQNNGV. The CDR3 covers 12 residues. Trimming removed 5 bases at V and 6 bases at J, with 11 bases between. CDR3 residues: CASSPQGAEQYF. For the CDR3, the DNA is TGTGCCAGCAGCCCACAGGGAGCCGAGCAGTACTTC.

The chain couples TRBV7-9 to TRBJ1-6, with TRBD1 matching 10 bases. V shed 10 bases, J shed 13 bases, and the junction held 16 bases outside the gene matches. This CDR3 contains 15 residues. Germline V lookup: CDR1 SEHNR, CDR2 FQNEAQ (reference sequence). The CDR3 is CAITPGQGNFSPLHF. CDR3 coding DNA: TGTGCCATCACCCCGGGACAGGGGAACTTTAGTCCCCTCCACTTT. The variable domain in full, completed from reference TRBV7-9 and TRBJ1-6, reads DTGVSQNPRHKITKRGQNVTFRCDPISEHNRLYWYRQTLGQGPEFLTYFQNEAQLEKSRLLSDRFSAERPKGSFSTLEIQRTEQGDSAMYLCAITPGQGNFSPLHFGNGTRLTVT.

This clone was found once. V is TRBV4-2 and J is TRBJ2-7; weak D call: TRBD2 (5 bases). Germline V gene lookup returns CDR1 LGHNA and CDR2 YNFKEQ. The ends were cut back, 0 bases at V and 0 bases at J, with 15 bases in the middle. This CDR3 comprises 17 residues. In DNA, the CDR3 is TGTGCCAGCAGCCAAGATCTGGGAGCGGTGTTCTCCTACGAGCAGTACTTC. This translates into CASSQDLGAVFSYEQYF.

The chain joins TRBV6-1 to TRBJ1-2; D remains unclear. Trimming shortened V by 5 bases and J by 14 bases, and 18 bases separated the two germline ends. CDR1 is MNHNS and CDR2 is SASEGT in the germline V gene. CDR3 length equals 12 residues. The CDR3 sequence: CASSPESRSGTF. The CDR3 region has the DNA TGTGCCAGCAGTCCCGAAAGCCGGTCGGGTACCTTC.

The chain employs TRBV5-6 and TRBJ2-7; 12 positions agree with TRBD2. The CDR3 has 15 amino acids. Germline loops: CDR1 SGHDT, CDR2 YYEEEE. After removal of 6 bases from V and 0 bases from J, the junction contained 4 bases not matched to a gene. The CDR3 loop is CASTQLAGGSYEQYF. As DNA, the CDR3 is TGTGCCAGCACCCAACTAGCGGGGGGCTCCTACGAGCAGTACTTC.

V gene TRBV25-1 combines with J gene TRBJ2-7, with TRBD1 matching 7 bases. This CDR3 contains 15 residues. Germline V gene data show CDR1 as MGHDK and CDR2 as SYGVNS. V lost 2 bases to trimming and J lost 5 bases; unmatched junction nucleotides: 9. The CDR3: CASSEKTGLGDEQYF. CDR3 nucleotides: TGTGCCAGCAGTGAAAAGACAGGGTTGGGCGACGAGCAGTACTTC.

The DNA of the CDR3 is TGTGCCAGCAGCTTCGAGAAGACTAGACAGGGTGATGTTCCCAATCAGCCCCAGCATTTT. Amino acids: CASSFEKTRQGDVPNQPQHF. The genes are TRBV5-4 and TRBJ1-5; 7 bases line up with TRBD1. CDR3 length: 20 residues. With 2 bases clipped from V and 3 bases from J, the junction kept 20 bases outside the gene matches. Germline V CDR1 and CDR2: SGHNT, YYREEE (reference sequence).

The chain combines TRBV19 with TRBJ2-7; TRBD2 agrees at 13 bases. V lost 4 bases to trimming and J lost 7 bases; unmatched junction nucleotides: 7. Germline CDR1 and CDR2: LNHDA and SQIVND (reference sequence). The CDR3 is 15 amino acids. This chain's CDR3 is CASSKTSGGAEEQYF. CDR3 nucleotide sequence: TGTGCCAGTAGTAAAACTAGCGGGGGGGCTGAAGAGCAGTACTTC.

CDR3: CASSLSWQNQETQYF. The CDR3 coding sequence is TGTGCCAGCAGCTTATCGTGGCAGAACCAAGAGACCCAGTACTTC. The V call is TRBV13, the J call TRBJ2-5; D is uncertain. The V end lost 2 bases, the J end lost 0 bases, and 10 bases lay between the germline ends. This CDR3 contains 15 residues. In germline, CDR1 is PRHDT, CDR2 FYEKMQ (reference sequence).

The rearrangement uses TRBV5-1 and TRBJ2-7; D uncertain. CDR1 is SGHRS, CDR2 YFSETQ, per germline. V was clipped by 0 bases and J by 2 bases, with 9 bases between them. This CDR3 is 14 amino acids long. This chain's CDR3 is CASSLALDPYEQYF. As DNA, the CDR3 is TGCGCCAGCAGCTTGGCCTTAGATCCCTACGAGCAGTACTTC.

The V and J genes are TRBV4-3 and TRBJ2-2; 7 bases agree with TRBD2. The germline V gene encodes CDR1 LGHNA and CDR2 YSLEER. The CDR3 loop spans 17 amino acids. V was pared by 4 bases and J by 3 bases, with 11 bases of the junction left unmatched. CDR3 nucleotides: TGCGCCAGCAGCCCAGGGTCTGGGGGGGGATACACCGGGGAGCTGTTTTTT. Translation: CASSPGSGGGYTGELFF.

The chain couples TRBV2 to TRBJ2-7; D is unresolved. Looked up from germline, CDR1 is SNHLY and CDR2 is FYNNEI. The ends were cut back, 7 bases at V and 0 bases at J, with 7 bases in the middle. CDR3 length: 12 amino acids. The CDR3 spells CASTYSSYEQYF. The CDR3 DNA reads TGTGCCAGCACTTATAGCTCCTACGAGCAGTACTTC.

The chain uses TRBV25-1 and TRBJ2-7; tentative D call: TRBD2 (5 bases). Germline V CDR1 and CDR2: MGHDK, SYGVNS. The germline V and J ends were trimmed by 6 bases and 1 base, with 13 bases remaining between them. The CDR3 covers 14 residues. The CDR3 spells CASSNAGWSYEQYF. The CDR3 coding sequence is TGTGCCAGCAGCAACGCGGGCTGGTCCTACGAGCAGTACTTC.

This clone was detected once. The gene calls are TRBV7-9 and TRBJ1-6, with 7 bases lining up with TRBD1. The CDR3 extends over 15 amino acids. Losses at the gene ends were 5 bases for V and 3 bases for J; bases not matched to a gene: 4. Germline V gene data show CDR1 as SEHNR and CDR2 as FQNEAQ (reference sequence). CDR3 sequence: CASSTGAIYNSPLHF. The DNA for the CDR3 is TGTGCCAGCAGCACAGGGGCGATCTATAATTCACCCCTCCACTTT.

J is TRBJ1-5 and V is TRBV28; maybe TRBD1 (6 bases). CDR3 length equals 16 residues. V was cut by 6 bases and J by 2 bases, with 17 bases left in between. Germline lookup yields CDR1 MDHEN and CDR2 SYDVKM. In DNA form, the CDR3 reads TGTGCCAGCAGCACCATTAAAAACAGGGGCAATCAGCCCCAGCATTTT. Translated, it gives CASSTIKNRGNQPQHF.

The chain links TRBV10-3 to TRBJ2-5; 7 nucleotides align to TRBD1. TRBJ2-7 explains the end of the DNA better; the J call may be wrong. This CDR3 region has 12 residues. Germline assignment: CDR1 ENHRY and CDR2 SYGVKD. CDR3: CAISADRAEQYF. The CDR3 region has the DNA TGTGCCATCAGTGCAGACAGGGCCGAGCAGTACTTC.

The chain couples TRBV6-1 to TRBJ2-3, with D unclear. Deletions cut 3 bases from V and 4 bases from J, with 5 bases between. There are 12 residues in the CDR3. Germline V lookup: CDR1 MNHNS, CDR2 SASEGT. Here the CDR3 DNA reads TGTGCCAGCAGTGACAACTCAGATACGCAGTATTTT. This codes for CASSDNSDTQYF.

V usage is TRBV9 and J usage is TRBJ1-1, with TRBD1 identical over 12 bases. This CDR3 contains 15 residues. Germline V gene sequence: CDR1 SGDLS, CDR2 YYNGEE. Trimming removed 3 bases from V and 7 bases from J; junction bases left unmatched: 7. The CDR3 region is CASSGAGQGAGEAFF. The CDR3 DNA reads as TGTGCCAGCAGCGGAGCGGGACAGGGGGCTGGTGAAGCTTTCTTT.

This sequence joins TRBV30 and TRBJ2-5, with D perhaps TRBD1 (6 bases). Matching the DNA end better, TRBJ2-7 makes the J call doubtful. The CDR3 contains 16 residues. CDR1 is GTSNPN, CDR2 SVGIG, per germline (reference sequence). The CDR3 is CAWTPTHRVSDYEQYF. DNA for the CDR3: TGTGCCTGGACCCCGACCCACAGGGTTAGCGACTACGAGCAGTACTTC.

This clone has only one observation. The CDR3 nucleotides are TGTGCCAGCAGCCCCGGACTGGAAGACGAAAAACTGTTTTTT. It specifies CASSPGLEDEKLFF. The chain recombines TRBV7-6 with TRBJ1-4, with D uncertain. In germline, CDR1 is SGHVS, CDR2 FNYEAQ. The CDR3 consists of 14 residues. The ends were cut back, 5 bases at V and 8 bases at J, with 15 bases in the middle.